A selection of T cell receptor beta chains follows, all from one sample in a study of cytomegalovirus exposure and HLA in healthy donors. Produced via immunoSEQ multiplex PCR; TCRdb's table is partial and in-frame only. The table includes roughly 120,000 clones, 82% detected once. The sample was PBMCs. These TCRs come from a man younger than 45 in good health and CMV-seropositive. The CDR3 runs from the conserved cysteine through the conserved F or W. The order of the fields is V gene, D gene, clone size, J gene, CDR3 protein, CDR3 DNA. D genes are given only for firm matches. Only part of the rows carry a size: once, few, many, or a class if the clone is expanded.

>TRBV19|.|.|TRBJ1-2
CASSLRLDGYTF
TGTGCCAGTAGTCTACGGTTGGATGGCTACACCTTC
>TRBV4-2|TRBD2|.|TRBJ2-1
CASSREAGGPYNEQFF
TGTGCCAGCAGCCGAGAGGCGGGGGGGCCCTACAATGAGCAGTTCTTC
>TRBV7-9|.|.|TRBJ1-2
CASSLRGYGYTF
TGTGCCAGCAGCTTAAGGGGCTATGGCTACACCTTC
>TRBV4-1|.|.|TRBJ1-2
CASTYRIEADPPYGYTF
TGCGCCAGCACCTACCGAATAGAGGCGGATCCTCCCTATGGCTACACCTTC
>TRBV7-9|TRBD1|.|TRBJ1-1
CASSWTGFLTEAFF
TGTGCCAGCAGCTGGACAGGGTTCCTCACTGAAGCTTTCTTT
>TRBV5-1|.|.|TRBJ1-1
CASFLAPGVRTEAFF
TGCGCCAGTTTCCTGGCACCGGGGGTTCGAACTGAAGCTTTCTTT
>TRBV6-1|.|once|TRBJ2-3
CASRIRGARGDTQYF
TGTGCCAGCAGGATCAGGGGAGCTAGGGGGGATACGCAGTATTTT
>TRBV10-2|.|few|TRBJ2-7
CASSLTGVSYEQYF
TGCGCCAGCAGTCTGACGGGGGTCTCCTACGAGCAGTACTTC
>TRBV6-1|TRBD1|.|TRBJ2-2
CAIRRQGWSGELFF
TGTGCCATTAGACGACAGGGCTGGTCCGGGGAGCTGTTTTTT
>TRBV6-1|.|.|TRBJ1-3
CASSDYRKWEQENTIYF
TGTGCCAGCAGTGATTATAGGAAATGGGAGCAGGAAAACACCATATATTTT
>TRBV18|.|.|TRBJ2-5
CASSPPSEGTQYF
TGTGCCAGCTCACCACCGTCGGAGGGGACCCAGTACTTC
>TRBV11-2|.|.|TRBJ1-2
CASSAGQSYGYTF
TGTGCCAGCAGCGCAGGACAGTCCTATGGCTACACCTTC
>TRBV27|.|.|TRBJ1-1
CASSLSPIENTEAFF
TGTGCCAGCAGTTTATCCCCTATTGAGAACACTGAAGCTTTCTTT
>TRBV7-9|.|few|TRBJ1-3
CASSSWTSGNTIYF
TGTGCCAGCAGCTCATGGACTTCAGGAAACACCATATATTTT
>TRBV5-1|TRBD1|.|TRBJ1-4
CASSTGQGLTNEKLFF
TGCGCCAGCAGCACGGGACAGGGGCTAACTAATGAAAAACTGTTTTTT
>TRBV5-6|TRBD2|.|TRBJ2-5
CASSLLAGGRETQYF
TGTGCCAGCAGCTTACTAGCGGGGGGGCGGGAGACCCAGTACTTC